Listed here are 20 T cell receptor beta chains from one sample, sequenced in a study of T-cell reconstitution after alpha-beta-depleted transplantation in children. Unique molecular identifiers were used in preparing the TCRbeta library. TCRdb reanalysed the PCR reads using MiXCR and keeps one entry per CDR3 protein. The table records 700,000 or so distinct CDR3 sequences, around 13% of them present only once. The sample here was PBMCs, taken before TCRalphabeta/CD19-depleted stem cell transplant. Every receptor here comes from a girl aged 2 to 9 with congenital amegakaryocytic thrombocytopenia, due to receive a stem cell transplant.

This clonotype was found a few times. The V and J genes are TRBV20-1 and TRBJ2-3; 16 bases agree with TRBD2. This CDR3 is built from 17 residues. The ends lost 1 base at V and 6 bases at J; junction bases unmatched: 7. Germline V gene data show CDR1 as DFQATT and CDR2 as SNEGSKA (reference sequence). Here the CDR3 reads CSARVLGLAGGADTQYF. The CDR3, as DNA: TGCAGTGCTAGAGTCCTGGGACTAGCGGGAGGGGCGGATACGCAGTATTTT.

The chain combines TRBV20-1 with TRBJ1-5; a possible D gene is TRBD1 (5 bases). V was trimmed by 4 bases and J by 4 bases, leaving 11 bases between them. Germline CDR1 is DFQATT and CDR2 is SNEGSKA (reference sequence). This CDR3 contains 13 residues. For the CDR3, the DNA is TGCAGTGCTACCCGTGGGGGGAATCAGCCCCAGCATTTT. This gives the protein CSATRGGNQPQHF.

V and J are TRBV18 and TRBJ1-4, with 7 bases matching TRBD1. The CDR3 contains 14 residues. V was pared by 3 bases and J by 7 bases, with 5 bases of the junction left unmatched. Germline lookup yields CDR1 KGHSH and CDR2 LQKENI. CDR3 coding DNA: TGTGCCAGCTCACCCGGGACAGATCGTGAAAAACTGTTTTTT. As protein: CASSPGTDREKLFF.

This clonotype appeared a few times. CDR3 nucleotide sequence: TGTGCCAGCAGCCAAGGAGTGGAACTAGCGGTAATAAATGAGCAGTTCTTC. Its protein is CASSQGVELAVINEQFF. The rearrangement joins TRBV3-1 to TRBJ2-1; 8 bases line up with TRBD2. This CDR3 region has 17 residues. The germline CDR1 and CDR2 sequences are LGHDT and YNNKEL (reference sequence). Trimming cost V 1 base and J 7 bases; bases outside gene matches: 12.

The chain links TRBV5-1 to TRBJ1-1, with D uncertain. The CDR3 spans 15 residues. V was pared by 4 bases and J by 1 base, with 14 bases between. CDR1 is SGHRS and CDR2 is YFSETQ in the germline V gene. The CDR3 spells CASSLGGSGNTEAFF. CDR3 DNA sequence: TGCGCCAGCAGCCTGGGAGGGTCCGGGAACACTGAAGCTTTCTTT.

The chain combines TRBV4-1 with TRBJ2-4; 7 nucleotides match TRBD1. Germline trimming cut 1 base from V and 0 bases from J; bases unmatched to any gene: 6. This CDR3 is 17 amino acids long. The V gene's germline CDR1 is MGHRA and CDR2 YSYEKL. The CDR3 here is CASSQVQRQGAKNIQYF. CDR3 nucleotides: TGCGCCAGCAGCCAAGTTCAGAGACAGGGAGCCAAAAACATTCAGTACTTC.

This chain connects TRBV2 to TRBJ2-1; 7 nucleotides match TRBD2. After removal of 6 bases from V and 2 bases from J, the junction contained 7 bases not matched to a gene. Germline CDR1 is SNHLY and CDR2 is FYNNEI. The CDR3 has 15 residues. The CDR3 loop is CASSPGLPTYNEQFF. CDR3 coding DNA: TGTGCCAGCAGCCCGGGACTACCAACCTACAATGAGCAGTTCTTC.

The V call is TRBV20-1, the J call TRBJ2-2; 10 bases match TRBD2. The V gene's germline CDR1 is DFQATT and CDR2 SNEGSKA (reference sequence). V dropped 2 bases and J dropped 5; count of bases not matched to a gene: 5. The CDR3 extends over 15 amino acids. The CDR3 bases are TGCAGTGCTAGAACTAGCGGGACGGTAACCGGGGAGCTGTTTTTT. Protein: CSARTSGTVTGELFF.

This clonotype was detected many times. The chain recombines TRBV20-1 with TRBJ2-1; 10 nucleotides align to TRBD2. With V trimmed by 3 bases and J by 4 bases, 6 bases remained unmatched. Germline V gene sequence: CDR1 DFQATT, CDR2 SNEGSKA (reference sequence). CDR3 length equals 15 residues. DNA of the CDR3: TGCAGTGCTAGCCCTAGCGGGAGTCGGTACAATGAGCAGTTCTTC. Protein sequence: CSASPSGSRYNEQFF.

The chain is built from TRBV12-3 or TRBV12-4 and TRBJ2-1; 8 bases agree with TRBD2. Trimming cost V 0 bases and J 4 bases; bases outside gene matches: 5. The CDR3 spans 16 residues. For the CDR3, the DNA is TGTGCCAGCAGTTTAGCGCAAACTAGCGGATACAATGAGCAGTTCTTC. Encoded protein: CASSLAQTSGYNEQFF.

This clonotype was seen once. V gene TRBV30 combines with J gene TRBJ2-4; D possibly corresponds to TRBD1 (5 bases). CDR3 length equals 14 residues. Germline lookup yields CDR1 GTSNPN and CDR2 SVGIG (reference sequence). V was clipped by 4 bases and J by 1 base, with 11 bases between them. In nucleotides, the CDR3 is TGTGCCTGGAACCAAAACAGGGCCAAAAACATTCAGTACTTC. This gives the protein CAWNQNRAKNIQYF.

Many counts were recorded for this clonotype. The chain joins TRBV3-1 to TRBJ2-1; weak D call: TRBD2 (5 bases). The ends were cut back, 8 bases at V and 5 bases at J, with 10 bases in the middle. There are 12 residues in the CDR3. The germline V gene has CDR1 LGHDT and CDR2 YNNKEL (reference sequence). Written as DNA, the CDR3 is TGTGCCAGCGCGGACTGGGACAATGAGCAGTTCTTC. This translates into CASADWDNEQFF.

Concerning this clonotype itself: At one end the junction does not follow the germline gene, possibly because of a read error. The CDR3 coding sequence is TGTGCCAGCAGCTTAGTCCTCACGGAGACCCAGTCCTTC. This encodes CASSLVLTETQSF. The gene calls are TRBV7-6 and TRBJ2-5; D remains ambiguous. The CDR3 extends over 13 amino acids. CDR1 and CDR2 (germline): SGHVS, FNYEAQ.

V usage is TRBV6-1 and J usage is TRBJ2-4; TRBD2 matches 7 bases. Trimming cost V 1 base and J 6 bases; bases outside gene matches: 18. The length of the CDR3 is 19 residues. The germline V gene encodes CDR1 MNHNS and CDR2 SASEGT. CDR3 bases: TGTGCCAGCAGTGAAGTTAGGATAGCGGGTCCTCCTCGAGGAAACATTCAGTACTTC. This translates into CASSEVRIAGPPRGNIQYF.

This clonotype was detected ten times or more. As DNA, the CDR3 is TGTGCCACTAAAGGGACAGGGGGGAACGAGCAGTACTTC. It specifies CATKGTGGNEQYF. The gene calls are TRBV10-3 and TRBJ2-7; 11 nucleotides match TRBD1. The trim removed 10 bases at V and 5 bases at J, leaving 7 bases unmatched. This CDR3 contains 13 residues. Germline values: CDR1 ENHRY, CDR2 SYGVKD.

In its sample, this clonotype was seen a few times. J is TRBJ1-2 and V is TRBV7-2; D is ambiguous. The V end lost 1 base, the J end lost 0 bases, and 6 bases lay between the germline ends. The CDR3 spans 14 residues. Germline loops: CDR1 SGHTA, CDR2 FQGNSA. In nucleotides, the CDR3 is TGTGCCAGCAGCTTAGGCTACCCTAACTATGGCTACACCTTC. It is translated as CASSLGYPNYGYTF.

The rearrangement uses TRBV7-2 and TRBJ1-6; D unclear. CDR3 size: 13 residues. Germline CDR1 is SGHTA and CDR2 is FQGNSA. The V and J ends lost 1 base and 9 bases respectively, with 7 bases between them. The CDR3 reads CASSLVGGSPLHF. The CDR3 nucleotides read TGTGCCAGCAGCTTAGTGGGTGGTTCACCCCTCCACTTT.

This clonotype was seen a handful of times. The chain links TRBV5-1 to TRBJ2-5; perhaps TRBD2 as D (6 bases). The CDR3 is 13 amino acids. Trimming left V 1 base short and J 5 bases short, with 9 bases between. Germline-derived CDR1 and CDR2 are SGHRS and YFSETQ. CDR3 protein: CASSLWTTETQYF. In nucleotides, the CDR3 is TGCGCCAGCAGCTTGTGGACTACGGAGACCCAGTACTTC.

This clonotype was found a few times. The chain employs TRBV5-1 and TRBJ2-1; D possibly corresponds to TRBD2 (5 bases). The V and J ends lost 0 bases and 7 bases respectively, with 11 bases between them. This CDR3 has 14 amino acids. Germline loops: CDR1 SGHRS, CDR2 YFSETQ. CDR3 protein: CASSLGVRDNEQFF. The CDR3 DNA sequence: TGCGCCAGCAGCTTGGGCGTTCGGGATAATGAGCAGTTCTTC.

This clonotype was detected ten times or more. J is TRBJ2-7 and V is TRBV20-1, with D uncertain. This CDR3 is built from 12 residues. The germline gives CDR1 DFQATT, CDR2 SNEGSKA (reference sequence). V shed 4 bases and J shed 2 bases, with 9 bases lying between them. The CDR3 region is CSATHLAYEQYF. The CDR3 nucleotides read TGCAGTGCTACCCACCTAGCCTACGAGCAGTACTTC.